This TCR beta chain stems from a study of shared clonotypes between healthy human individuals. Assay execution took place at the deep level. Method: immunoSEQ multiplex PCR; TCRdb's copy keeps in-frame clones and lacks some. The table has 900,000 to 1,200,000 clones, 75% to 85% seen once. The germline V gene has CDR1 SGDLS and CDR2 YYNGEE. The length of the CDR3 is 13 residues. V lost 6 bases and J lost 3; bases outside the gene matches: 3. V usage is TRBV9 and J usage is TRBJ2-1; TRBD1 aligns across 7 bases. Input material: memory CD4+ T cells from PBMCs. Sample subset: CD45RA-negative fraction. This TCR derives from a man aged 18 to 30 in good health. Some clones in this sample may be carry-over from other donors' samples. The CDR3 DNA reads as TGTGCCAGCAACCGGGACAGCTACAATGAGCAGTTCTTC. Amino acids: CASNRDSYNEQFF. The full variable domain, with the rest looked up from reference TRBV9 and TRBJ2-1, is DSGVTQTPKHLITATGQRVTLRCSPRSGDLSVYWYQQSLDQGLQFLIQYYNGEERAKGNILERFSAQQFPDLHSELNLSSLELGDSALYFCASNRDSYNEQFFGPGTRLTVL.